A single T cell receptor beta chain is shown here with its context. Other nucleotide sequences from this sample produce the same CDR3. This CDR3 contains 12 residues. Germline assignment: CDR1 PRHDT and CDR2 FYEKMQ (reference sequence). Trimming shortened V by 0 bases and J by 7 bases, and 7 bases separated the two germline ends. These data come from a study of blood T cell repertoires in COVID-19. In the study overall: The analysed material was cDNA or gDNA that came from T cells, B-cell-depleted T cells, or PBMCs.

Methods used by the authors: Amplification with reference gene primers provided the estimates of nucleated cell counts. The data were produced by immunoSEQ multiplex PCR, yet TCRdb's version contains in-frame clones alone and is incomplete. V, J and clone size are those of that table, while D and trimming were read from the DNA. This table has approximately 150,000 clones, about 80% appearing once. The chain links TRBV13 to TRBJ2-7, with no clear D. Source material: peripheral blood. This TCR was sampled from a human donor in a cohort sampled during active COVID-19. Here the CDR3 DNA reads TGTGCCAGCAGCTTAGGCCGAGGAGAGCAGTACTTC. Residues: CASSLGRGEQYF. Drawing the rest from reference TRBV13 and TRBJ2-7, the complete variable domain is AAGVIQSPRHLIKEKRETATLKCYPIPRHDTVYWYQQGPGQDPQFLISFYEKMQSDKGSIPDRFSAQQFSDYHSELNMSSLELGDSALYFCASSLGRGEQYFGPGTRLTVT.